Listed here are 14 T cell receptor beta chains from one sample, sequenced in a study of blood T cell repertoires in COVID-19. The protocol was immunoSEQ multiplex PCR, while the TCRdb copy is restricted to in-frame clones and leaves out a portion. The sample shows under 200,000 clones, 65% to 85% of them seen only once. Material for sequencing was PBMCs or T cells enriched from blood (not recorded which). The origin of the receptors is a woman aged 35 to 49 with acute COVID-19.

This clone was seen only once. The chain combines TRBV7-2 with TRBJ1-1; no definite D call. The CDR3 has 13 residues. The germline V gene encodes CDR1 SGHTA and CDR2 FQGNSA. V was shortened by 3 bases and J by 5 bases, with 10 bases between the two germline ends. CDR3 bases: TGTGCCAGCAGCTTTCTAAGCCGGACTGAAGCTTTCTTT. As protein: CASSFLSRTEAFF.

This rearrangement joins TRBV6-1 to TRBJ1-2, with TRBD1 identical over 7 bases. The CDR3 is 15 amino acids. Germline CDR1 MNHNS, CDR2 SASEGT. J was trimmed by 12 bases and V by 2 bases; bases with no gene match: 15. CDR3 in amino acids: CASSEKDRRHVGDTF. CDR3 bases: TGTGCCAGCAGTGAAAAGGACAGGCGGCACGTCGGTGACACCTTC.

The chain uses TRBV6-5 and TRBJ2-5; 7 bases are shared with TRBD1. This CDR3 has 16 amino acids. Per germline, CDR1 MNHEY and CDR2 SVGAGI. V gave up 0 bases and J gave up 2 bases; unmatched junction bases: 6. As DNA, the CDR3 is TGTGCCAGCAGTTACTCAGGTGGCAGGGGGCAAGAGACCCAGTACTTC. It translates to CASSYSGGRGQETQYF.

The V gene is TRBV6-5, the J gene TRBJ1-1; a weak D match, TRBD1 (6 bases). Trimming cost V 5 bases and J 6 bases, with 16 bases left between them. Germline V CDR1 and CDR2: MNHEY, SVGAGI. The CDR3 consists of 14 residues. The CDR3 loop reads CASSRGGEVPEAFF. The CDR3 nucleotides read TGTGCCAGCAGTCGAGGGGGGGAGGTACCTGAAGCTTTCTTT.

The gene calls are TRBV24-1 and TRBJ2-1; TRBD2 aligns across 8 bases. The junction had 22 bases not matched to a gene; V was cut back by 5 bases and J by 8 bases. Per the germline V gene, CDR1 is KGHDR and CDR2 is SFDVKD. The CDR3 length is 19 residues. The CDR3 reads CATSVTLEGGRGRRDEQFF. CDR3 bases: TGTGCCACCAGTGTAACCCTGGAGGGCGGGCGCGGGAGGCGGGATGAGCAGTTCTTC.

The J gene is TRBJ1-2, the V gene TRBV5-1; 9 nucleotides line up with TRBD1. This CDR3 comprises 14 residues. V was pared by 5 bases and J by 8 bases, with 10 bases of the junction left unmatched. In germline, CDR1 is SGHRS, CDR2 YFSETQ. CDR3 bases: TGCGCCAGCAGTCGGGACAGGGCCCTGGAAGGCTACACCTTC. It is translated as CASSRDRALEGYTF. Complete variable domain (other parts from reference TRBV5-1 and TRBJ1-2): KAGVTQTPRYLIKTRGQQVTLSCSPISGHRSVSWYQQTPGQGLQFLFEYFSETQRNKGNFPGRFSGRQFSNSRSEMNVSTLELGDSALYLCASSRDRALEGYTFGSGTRLTVV.

This sequence joins TRBV29-1 and TRBJ2-5; possible D gene TRBD2, 7 bases. Germline V gene lookup returns CDR1 SQVTM and CDR2 ANQGSEA. Trimming removed 7 bases from V and 4 bases from J, with 16 bases in between. The length of the CDR3 is 13 residues. CDR3 sequence: CSAIGGRGETQYF. The CDR3 region has the DNA TGCAGCGCCATCGGGGGGCGGGGAGAGACCCAGTACTTC.

This chain joins TRBV3-1 (or the pseudogene TRBV3-2) and TRBJ1-4, with D uncertain. Germline-derived CDR1 and CDR2 are LGHDT and YNNKEL (reference sequence). This CDR3 contains 17 residues. V was pared by 1 base and J by 3 bases, with 15 bases between. CDR3 sequence: CASSQAISQNPNEKLFF. The CDR3 DNA is TGTGCCAGCAGCCAAGCGATATCCCAGAATCCTAATGAAAAACTGTTTTTT.

The V call is TRBV7-8, the J call TRBJ1-1; 10 bases are a match to TRBD1. CDR3 length: 14 amino acids. The ends lost 4 bases at V and 4 bases at J; junction bases unmatched: 3. Germline V CDR1 and CDR2: SGHVS, FQNEAQ. This CDR3 is CASSYDRGLTEAFF. DNA for the CDR3: TGTGCCAGCAGCTATGACAGGGGGCTCACTGAAGCTTTCTTT.

The rearrangement links TRBV19 to TRBJ1-2, with 8 bases fitting TRBD1. The CDR3 spans 15 residues. V lost 4 bases to trimming and J lost 10 bases; unmatched junction nucleotides: 14. Germline-derived CDR1 and CDR2 are LNHDA and SQIVND (reference sequence). CDR3 DNA sequence: TGTGCCAGTAGTACCGCCTCCGGACAGGGCCCTGACTACACCTTC. The encoded protein is CASSTASGQGPDYTF.

The rearrangement joins TRBV6-1 to TRBJ1-1; no reliable D call. Germline V CDR1 and CDR2: MNHNS, SASEGT. This CDR3 spans 14 amino acids. Between the trimmed V and J ends, which lost 5 bases and 1 base, there was a span of 11 bases. In nucleotides, the CDR3 is TGTGCCAGCAGTTCGCTCGGGGAGAACACTGAAGCTTTCTTT. Encoded protein: CASSSLGENTEAFF.

This clone was recorded once. The rearrangement joins TRBV3-1 (or the pseudogene TRBV3-2) to TRBJ2-1; 8 bases are shared with TRBD2. Trimming took 4 bases from V and 7 from J; bases not matched to a gene: 0. Germline CDR1 is LGHDT and CDR2 is YNNKEL (reference sequence). There are 12 residues in the CDR3. CDR3 sequence (DNA): TGTGCCAGCAGCCGCGGGAGGAATGAGCAGTTCTTC. Its translation is CASSRGRNEQFF.

V gene TRBV7-9 combines with J gene TRBJ2-5; 7 bases line up with TRBD2. The CDR3 is made up of 16 amino acids. V was clipped by 3 bases and J by 2 bases; unmatched bases: 9. Germline assignment: CDR1 SEHNR and CDR2 FQNEAQ (reference sequence). The CDR3, as DNA: TGTGCCAGCAGCTTCTGGTTAGCGGGCCGACAAGAGACCCAGTACTTC. The encoded protein is CASSFWLAGRQETQYF. Full variable domain (missing parts from reference TRBV7-9 and TRBJ2-5): DTGVSQNPRHKITKRGQNVTFRCDPISEHNRLYWYRQTLGQGPEFLTYFQNEAQLEKSRLLSDRFSAERPKGSFSTLEIQRTEQGDSAMYLCASSFWLAGRQETQYFGPGTRLLVL.

The J gene is TRBJ2-2, the V gene TRBV7-8; D perhaps matches TRBD1 (5 bases). Trimming shortened V by 5 bases and J by 3 bases, and 16 bases separated the two germline ends. Germline loops: CDR1 SGHVS, CDR2 FQNEAQ. This CDR3 contains 16 residues. The CDR3 region has the DNA TGTGCCAGCAGCCACCGTTGGGGCCGGGACACCGGGGAGCTGTTTTTT. Its protein is CASSHRWGRDTGELFF.